This TCR beta chain was found in a study of shared clonotypes between healthy human individuals. Trimming took off 5 bases at V and 4 bases at J, with 12 bases between the two ends. CDR3 length: 14 amino acids. Per the germline V gene, CDR1 is MDHEN and CDR2 is SYDVKM. Generated by immunoSEQ multiplex PCR, the TCRdb table keeps only in-frame clones and is missing some. The sample carries 600,000 to 700,000 clones, about three quarters recorded once. Specimen: memory CD4+ T cells sorted from blood. Subset described: CD45RA-negative fraction. The V gene is TRBV28, the J gene TRBJ2-1; TRBD1 or TRBD2 may be the D gene (5 bases each). The clonotype originates from a young woman in good health. CDR3 nucleotides: TGTGCCAGCAGTCAGGGACGCGAATACAATGAGCAGTTCTTC. Encoded protein: CASSQGREYNEQFF.